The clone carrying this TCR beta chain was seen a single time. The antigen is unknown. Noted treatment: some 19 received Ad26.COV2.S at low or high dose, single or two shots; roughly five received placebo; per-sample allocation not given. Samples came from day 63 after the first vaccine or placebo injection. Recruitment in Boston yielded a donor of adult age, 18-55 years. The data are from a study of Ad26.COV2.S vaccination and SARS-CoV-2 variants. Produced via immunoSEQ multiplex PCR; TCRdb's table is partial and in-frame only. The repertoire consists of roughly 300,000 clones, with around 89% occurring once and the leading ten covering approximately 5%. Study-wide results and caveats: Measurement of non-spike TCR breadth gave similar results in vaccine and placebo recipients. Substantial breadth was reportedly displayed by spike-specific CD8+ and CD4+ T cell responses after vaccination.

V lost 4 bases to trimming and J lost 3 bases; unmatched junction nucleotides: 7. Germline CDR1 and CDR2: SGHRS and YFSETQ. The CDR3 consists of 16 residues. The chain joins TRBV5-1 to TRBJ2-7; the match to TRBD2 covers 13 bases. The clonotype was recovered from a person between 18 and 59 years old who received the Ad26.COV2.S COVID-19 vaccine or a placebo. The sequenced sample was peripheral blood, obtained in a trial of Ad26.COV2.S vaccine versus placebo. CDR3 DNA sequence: TGCGCCAGCAGCCCCAGGACTAGCGGGAGTATCTACGAGCAGTACTTC. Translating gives CASSPRTSGSIYEQYF.